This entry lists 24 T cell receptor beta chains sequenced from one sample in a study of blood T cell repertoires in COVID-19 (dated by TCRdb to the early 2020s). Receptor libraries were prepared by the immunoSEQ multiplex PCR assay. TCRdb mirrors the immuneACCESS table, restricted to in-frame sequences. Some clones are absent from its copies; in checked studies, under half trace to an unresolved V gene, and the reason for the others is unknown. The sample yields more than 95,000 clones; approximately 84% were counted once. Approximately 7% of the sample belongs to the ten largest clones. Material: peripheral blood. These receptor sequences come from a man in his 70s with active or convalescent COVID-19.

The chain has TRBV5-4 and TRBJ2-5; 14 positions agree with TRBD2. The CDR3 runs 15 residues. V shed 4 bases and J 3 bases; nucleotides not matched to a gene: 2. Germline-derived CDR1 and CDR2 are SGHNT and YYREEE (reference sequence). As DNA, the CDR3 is TGTGCCAGCAGCACGGGACTAGCGGGGGAAGAGACCCAGTACTTC. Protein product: CASSTGLAGEETQYF.

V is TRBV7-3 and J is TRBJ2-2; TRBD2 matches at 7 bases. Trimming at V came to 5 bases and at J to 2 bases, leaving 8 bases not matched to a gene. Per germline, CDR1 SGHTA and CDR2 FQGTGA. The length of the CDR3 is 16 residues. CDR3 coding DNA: TGTGCCAGCAGCCCACGGGGGACTATTAACACCGGGGAGCTGTTTTTT. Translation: CASSPRGTINTGELFF.

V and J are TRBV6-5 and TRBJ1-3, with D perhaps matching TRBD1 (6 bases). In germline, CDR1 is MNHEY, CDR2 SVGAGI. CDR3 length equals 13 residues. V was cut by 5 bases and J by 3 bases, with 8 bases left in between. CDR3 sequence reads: CASSRGYGNTIYF. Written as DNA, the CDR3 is TGTGCCAGCAGTAGGGGGTATGGAAACACCATATATTTT.

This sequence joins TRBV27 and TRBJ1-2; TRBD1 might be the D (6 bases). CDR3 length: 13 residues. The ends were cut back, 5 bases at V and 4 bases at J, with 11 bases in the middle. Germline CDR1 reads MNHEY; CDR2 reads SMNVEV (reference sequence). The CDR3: CASSQTGFYGYTF. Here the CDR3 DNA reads TGTGCCAGCAGTCAAACAGGGTTCTATGGCTACACCTTC.

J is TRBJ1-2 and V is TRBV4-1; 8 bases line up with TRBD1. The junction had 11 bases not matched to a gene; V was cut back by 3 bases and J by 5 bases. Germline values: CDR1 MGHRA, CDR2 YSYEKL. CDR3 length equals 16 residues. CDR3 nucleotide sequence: TGCGCCAGCAGCCACCGTATTCAGGGGGCTAGATATGGCTACACCTTC. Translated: CASSHRIQGARYGYTF.

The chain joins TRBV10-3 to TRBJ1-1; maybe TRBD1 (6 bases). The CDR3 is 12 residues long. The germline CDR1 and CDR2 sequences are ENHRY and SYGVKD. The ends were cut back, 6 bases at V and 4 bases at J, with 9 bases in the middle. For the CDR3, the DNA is TGTGCCATCAGGGGGGCCCTCACTGAAGCTTTCTTT. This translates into CAIRGALTEAFF.

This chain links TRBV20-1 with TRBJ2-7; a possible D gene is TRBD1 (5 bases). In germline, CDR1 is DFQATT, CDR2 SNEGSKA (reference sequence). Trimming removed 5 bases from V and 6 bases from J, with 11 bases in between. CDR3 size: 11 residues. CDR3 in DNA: TGCAGTGCTTCCAGGGATTCCGAGCAGTACTTC. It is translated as CSASRDSEQYF.

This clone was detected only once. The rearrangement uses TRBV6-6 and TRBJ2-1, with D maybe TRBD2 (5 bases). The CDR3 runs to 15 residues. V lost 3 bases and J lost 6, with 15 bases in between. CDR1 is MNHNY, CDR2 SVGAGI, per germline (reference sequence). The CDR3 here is CASSYSPGLGNEQFF. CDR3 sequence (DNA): TGTGCCAGCAGTTATTCCCCCGGACTCGGCAATGAGCAGTTCTTC.

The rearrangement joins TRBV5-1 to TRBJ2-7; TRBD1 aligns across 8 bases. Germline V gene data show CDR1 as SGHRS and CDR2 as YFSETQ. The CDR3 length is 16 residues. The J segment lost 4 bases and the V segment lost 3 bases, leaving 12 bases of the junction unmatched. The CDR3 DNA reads TGCGCCAGCAGCTCCCTGCCGGGACAGGTTCAGTACGAGCAGTACTTC. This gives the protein CASSSLPGQVQYEQYF.

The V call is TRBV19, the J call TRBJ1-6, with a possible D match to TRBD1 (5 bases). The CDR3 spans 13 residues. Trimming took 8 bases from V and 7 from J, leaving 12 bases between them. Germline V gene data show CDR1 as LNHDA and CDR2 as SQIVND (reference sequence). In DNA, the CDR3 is TGTGCCAGTCAGCCAGGGCCAAATTCACCCCTCCACTTT. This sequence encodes CASQPGPNSPLHF. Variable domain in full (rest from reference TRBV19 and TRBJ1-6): DGGITQSPKYLFRKEGQNVTLSCEQNLNHDAMYWYRQDPGQGLRLIYYSQIVNDFQKGDIAEGYSVSREKKESFPLTVTSAQKNPTAFYLCASQPGPNSPLHFGNGTRLTVT.

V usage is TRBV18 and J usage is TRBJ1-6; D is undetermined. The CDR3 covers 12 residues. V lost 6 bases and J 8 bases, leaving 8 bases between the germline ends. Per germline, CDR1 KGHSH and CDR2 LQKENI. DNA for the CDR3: TGTGCCAGCTCGCACGGGGATTCACCCCTCCACTTT. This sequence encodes CASSHGDSPLHF. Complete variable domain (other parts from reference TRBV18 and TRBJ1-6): NAGVMQNPRHLVRRRGQEARLRCSPMKGHSHVYWYRQLPEEGLKFMVYLQKENIIDESGMPKERFSAEFPKEGPSILRIQQVVRGDSAAYFCASSHGDSPLHFGNGTRLTVT.

As DNA, the CDR3 is TGTGCCAGCAGCATACGCCCGGGAGGACTGTCGTCCGAGCAGTACTTC. Amino acid sequence: CASSIRPGGLSSEQYF. The V gene is TRBV21-1, the J gene TRBJ2-7; the table names TRBD2, a call not compared with the DNA. TRBV21-1 has pseudogene status. The CDR3 runs to 16 residues.

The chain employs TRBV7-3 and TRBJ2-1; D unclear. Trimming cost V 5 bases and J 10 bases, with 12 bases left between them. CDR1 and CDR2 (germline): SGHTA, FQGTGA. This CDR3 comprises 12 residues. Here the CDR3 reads CASSLGRQEQFF. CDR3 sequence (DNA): TGTGCCAGCAGCCTAGGCCGCCAAGAGCAGTTCTTC.

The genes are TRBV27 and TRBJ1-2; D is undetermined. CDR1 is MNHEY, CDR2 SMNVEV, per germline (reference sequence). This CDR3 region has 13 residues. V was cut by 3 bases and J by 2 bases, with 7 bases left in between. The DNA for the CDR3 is TGTGCCAGCAGTTTGCAGGCCAACTATGGCTACACCTTC. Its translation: CASSLQANYGYTF.

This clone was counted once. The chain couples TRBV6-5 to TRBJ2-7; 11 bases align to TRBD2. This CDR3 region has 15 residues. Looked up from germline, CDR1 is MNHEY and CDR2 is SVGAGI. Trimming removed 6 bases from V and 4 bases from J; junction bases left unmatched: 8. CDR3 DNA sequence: TGTGCCAGCAGACTACTAGCGGGAGAGCTGTACGAGCAGTACTTC. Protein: CASRLLAGELYEQYF.

CDR3 bases: TGTGCCAGCAGTTTTTCGGTGCACACTGAAGCTTTCTTT. Its translation is CASSFSVHTEAFF. This chain connects TRBV27 to TRBJ1-1; D is unresolved. Looked up from germline, CDR1 is MNHEY and CDR2 is SMNVEV (reference sequence). The V end was cut by 3 bases, the J end by 3 bases, with 8 bases between. The CDR3 sequence is 13 residues long.

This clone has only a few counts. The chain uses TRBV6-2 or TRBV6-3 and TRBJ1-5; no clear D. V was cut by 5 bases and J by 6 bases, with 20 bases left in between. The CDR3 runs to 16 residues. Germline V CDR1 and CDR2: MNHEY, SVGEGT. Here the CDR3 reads CASSRFLRETFQPQHF. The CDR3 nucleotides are TGTGCCAGCAGTAGATTTTTGAGGGAGACGTTTCAGCCCCAGCATTTT.

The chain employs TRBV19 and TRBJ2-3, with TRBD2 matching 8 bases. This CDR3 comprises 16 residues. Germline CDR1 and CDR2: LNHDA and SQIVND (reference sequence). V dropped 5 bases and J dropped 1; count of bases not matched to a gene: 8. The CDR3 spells CASSRGFGGGTDTQYF. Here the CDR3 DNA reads TGTGCCAGTAGTCGTGGGTTCGGGGGGGGCACAGATACGCAGTATTTT.

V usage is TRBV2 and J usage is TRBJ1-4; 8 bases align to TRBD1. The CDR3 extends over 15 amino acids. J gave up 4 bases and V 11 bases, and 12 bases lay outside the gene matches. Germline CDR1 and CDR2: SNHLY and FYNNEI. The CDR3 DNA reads TGTGCCTCAAATCCGCAGGGGGCCATTAATGAAAAACTGTTTTTT. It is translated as CASNPQGAINEKLFF.

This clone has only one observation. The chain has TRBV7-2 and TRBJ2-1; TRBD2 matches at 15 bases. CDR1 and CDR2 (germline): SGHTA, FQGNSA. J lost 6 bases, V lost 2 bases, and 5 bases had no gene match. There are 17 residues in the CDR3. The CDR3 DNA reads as TGTGCCAGCAGCTTAACGGGACTAGCGGGAGGTTCCAATGAGCAGTTCTTC. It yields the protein CASSLTGLAGGSNEQFF.

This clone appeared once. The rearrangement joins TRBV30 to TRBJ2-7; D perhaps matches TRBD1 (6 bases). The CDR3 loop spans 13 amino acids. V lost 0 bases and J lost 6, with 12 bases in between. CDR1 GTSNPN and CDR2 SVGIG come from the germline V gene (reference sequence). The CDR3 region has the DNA TGTGCCTGGAGTGTTCGGCAGGGGACCGAGCAGTACTTC. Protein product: CAWSVRQGTEQYF.

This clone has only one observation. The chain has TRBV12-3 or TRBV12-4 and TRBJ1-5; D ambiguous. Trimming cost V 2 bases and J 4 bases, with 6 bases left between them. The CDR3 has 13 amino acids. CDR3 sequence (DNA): TGTGCCAGCAGTTTATCGGGGAATCAGCCCCAGCATTTT. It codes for CASSLSGNQPQHF.

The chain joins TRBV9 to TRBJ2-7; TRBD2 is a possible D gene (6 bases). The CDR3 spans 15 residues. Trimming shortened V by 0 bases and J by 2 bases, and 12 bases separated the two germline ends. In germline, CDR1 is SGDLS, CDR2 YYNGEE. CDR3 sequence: CASSVGRGAPYEQYF. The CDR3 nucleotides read TGTGCCAGCAGCGTAGGACGCGGGGCCCCCTACGAGCAGTACTTC.

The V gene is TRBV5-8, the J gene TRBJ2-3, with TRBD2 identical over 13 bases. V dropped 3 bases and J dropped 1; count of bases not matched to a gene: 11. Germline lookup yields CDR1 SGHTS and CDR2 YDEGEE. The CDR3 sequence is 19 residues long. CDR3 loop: CASSSWTSGSFSGTDTQYF. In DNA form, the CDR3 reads TGTGCCAGCAGCTCCTGGACTAGCGGGAGCTTTAGCGGCACAGATACGCAGTATTTT.